The clone carrying this T cell receptor (beta chain) has a handful of counts. Sequencing was performed with immunoSEQ multiplex PCR; in TCRdb, only in-frame clones are kept and a portion is missing. The sample holds hundreds of thousands of clones, around 87% seen once. The data derive from a study of shared T cell receptors in the human thymus. The V gene end was trimmed by 0 bases and the J gene end by 0 bases; junction bases not matched to a gene: 2. This CDR3 has 15 amino acids. Germline values: CDR1 GTSNPN, CDR2 SVGIG (reference sequence). Separately, the same data were catalogued under a study of human thymus T cells. In that study: All donors were healthy Finnish infants who were undergoing corrective surgery to treat congenital heart defects. The source of the thymus tissue was resections taken during corrective heart surgery. V and J gene usage appeared biased in thymic and blood repertoires.

This TCR came from a boy under two years old with a congenital heart defect. The chain employs TRBV30 and TRBJ2-7, with 10 bases matching TRBD2. The sequenced material came from thymocytes. The CDR3 sequence is CAWSVTSGNSYEQYF. CDR3 DNA sequence: TGTGCCTGGAGTGTCACTAGCGGGAACTCCTACGAGCAGTACTTC.